This T cell receptor (beta chain) was captured in a study of T cell changes during pregnancy in multiple sclerosis. Here immunoSEQ multiplex PCR was the method, and the copy in TCRdb shows in-frame clones only, minus some. The sample shows fewer than 95,000 clones, around 93% of them seen only once. The CDR3 runs 12 residues. CDR1 SGHAT and CDR2 FQNNGV come from the germline V gene. V was clipped by 5 bases and J by 9 bases, with 10 bases between them. This clonotype was sampled from a female donor with multiple sclerosis, enrolled in a pregnancy study. Specimen: peripheral blood, collected in the third trimester of pregnancy. The chain recombines TRBV11-2 with TRBJ2-2; no firm D call. The CDR3, as DNA: TGTGCCAGCAGCCCCTTAGATCGGGAGCTGTTTTTT. This encodes CASSPLDRELFF.